Below, 15 T cell receptor beta chains from the same sample are listed, as sequenced in a study of control samples from healthy donors and cancer patients. Profiled with immunoSEQ multiplex PCR; TCRdb holds only in-frame clones, not every one. The sample records roughly 41,000 clones, around 94% being singletons. The material sequenced was blood. The receptors here all came from a man aged 60-69 years in good health.

The chain uses TRBV5-1 and TRBJ2-2; D gene ambiguous. Germline CDR1 is SGHRS and CDR2 is YFSETQ. CDR3 length: 14 residues. Trimming shortened V by 0 bases and J by 7 bases, and 10 bases separated the two germline ends. In DNA form, the CDR3 reads TGCGCCAGCAGCTTGGGGACGGATGGCGGGGAGCTGTTTTTT. Protein product: CASSLGTDGGELFF.

J is TRBJ1-5 and V is TRBV2, with TRBD1 matching over 7 bases. Germline assignment: CDR1 SNHLY and CDR2 FYNNEI. CDR3 length equals 14 residues. V dropped 3 bases and J dropped 7; count of bases not matched to a gene: 6. The CDR3 here is CASSEGQGEQPQHF. In DNA, the CDR3 is TGTGCCAGCAGTGAGGGGCAGGGGGAACAGCCCCAGCATTTT.

As DNA, the CDR3 is TGTGCCAGCAGCCTACAGGTTTACGAGCAGTACTTC. This sequence encodes CASSLQVYEQYF. V usage is TRBV11-2 and J usage is TRBJ2-7, with D tentatively TRBD1 (5 bases). CDR3 length: 12 amino acids. Germline V gene lookup returns CDR1 SGHAT and CDR2 FQNNGV. Trimming took off 5 bases at V and 4 bases at J, with 9 bases between the two ends. Filled out from reference TRBV11-2 and TRBJ2-7, the complete variable domain reads EAGVAQSPRYKIIEKRQSVAFWCNPISGHATLYWYQQILGQGPKLLIQFQNNGVVDDSQLPKDRFSAERLKGVDSTLKIQPAKLEDSAVYLCASSLQVYEQYFGPGTRLTVT.

The chain has TRBV6-2 or TRBV6-3 and TRBJ2-1, with TRBD2 as a possible D gene (6 bases). The germline V gene encodes CDR1 MNHEY and CDR2 SVGEGT. This CDR3 spans 18 amino acids. V was cut by 5 bases and J by 0 bases, with 20 bases left in between. The CDR3 reads CASSPAGLSGSSYNEQFF. CDR3 DNA sequence: TGTGCCAGCAGTCCCGCCGGACTATCAGGGTCCTCCTACAATGAGCAGTTCTTC.

The chain carries TRBV19 and TRBJ1-1; TRBD1 aligns across 8 bases. The CDR3 covers 15 residues. CDR1 and CDR2 (germline): LNHDA, SQIVND (reference sequence). V shed 5 bases and J 5 bases; nucleotides not matched to a gene: 10. CDR3 region: CASSPGQGERTEAFF. CDR3 nucleotides: TGTGCCAGTAGTCCTGGACAGGGAGAGAGAACTGAAGCTTTCTTT.

Only one count was recorded for this clone. V is TRBV6-5 and J is TRBJ1-1; no clear D. V lost 0 bases to trimming and J lost 2 bases, with 7 bases between them. The CDR3 is made up of 14 amino acids. Germline lookup yields CDR1 MNHEY and CDR2 SVGAGI. This chain's CDR3 is CASSYSGLNTEAFF. DNA for the CDR3: TGTGCCAGCAGTTACTCTGGTCTCAACACTGAAGCTTTCTTT.

The V gene is TRBV2, the J gene TRBJ1-5, with TRBD1 as a possible D gene (5 bases). Trimming removed 6 bases from V and 4 bases from J, with 10 bases in between. The germline gives CDR1 SNHLY, CDR2 FYNNEI. The CDR3 is made up of 13 amino acids. CDR3 protein: CASSRGGNQPQHF. DNA for the CDR3: TGTGCCAGCAGCCGGGGGGGGAATCAGCCCCAGCATTTT.

This chain links TRBV7-2 with TRBJ1-2; tentative D call: TRBD1 (5 bases). The CDR3 contains 15 residues. Trimming removed 4 bases from V and 7 bases from J, with 19 bases in between. From germline, CDR1 is SGHTA and CDR2 FQGNSA. The chain's CDR3 is CASSSLRGVSGGYTF. The CDR3 nucleotides are TGTGCCAGCAGCTCCCTCCGGGGGGTCTCTGGTGGCTACACCTTC.

The rearrangement joins TRBV6-5 to TRBJ2-4; 10 bases align to TRBD1. The germline gives CDR1 MNHEY, CDR2 SVGAGI. The J segment lost 3 bases and the V segment lost 6 bases, leaving 5 bases of the junction unmatched. The CDR3 spans 15 residues. The chain's CDR3 is CASSTRDRGKNIQYF. The CDR3 DNA sequence: TGTGCCAGCAGCACCCGGGACAGGGGCAAAAACATTCAGTACTTC.

The chain carries TRBV9 and TRBJ1-4, with D unresolved. CDR3 length: 12 amino acids. V was clipped by 0 bases and J by 6 bases, with 3 bases between them. The V gene's germline CDR1 is SGDLS and CDR2 YYNGEE. The CDR3 DNA is TGTGCCAGCAGCGTAGGGGATGAAAAACTGTTTTTT. This codes for CASSVGDEKLFF.

This clone was picked up a small number of times. This chain joins TRBV19 and TRBJ1-5; D is undetermined. Looked up from germline, CDR1 is LNHDA and CDR2 is SQIVND (reference sequence). The CDR3 loop spans 11 amino acids. The V end lost 5 bases, the J end lost 3 bases, and 2 bases lay between the germline ends. CDR3 protein: CASSSNQPQHF. In DNA, the CDR3 is TGTGCCAGTAGTTCCAATCAGCCCCAGCATTTT.

The V gene is TRBV27, the J gene TRBJ1-1; D ambiguous. The CDR3 consists of 15 residues. Trimming took off 2 bases at V and 5 bases at J, with 15 bases between the two ends. Germline V gene sequence: CDR1 MNHEY, CDR2 SMNVEV (reference sequence). The CDR3 DNA is TGTGCCAGCAGTTTAACCACATCTTATGGGACTGAAGCTTTCTTT. This codes for CASSLTTSYGTEAFF.

The chain employs TRBV12-3 or TRBV12-4 and TRBJ2-5; TRBD2 is a possible D gene (6 bases). The CDR3 sequence is 13 residues long. Trimming left V 7 bases short and J 5 bases short, with 14 bases between. The CDR3 region has the DNA TGTGCCAGCACCCTTCTGGGGGGTGAGACCCAGTACTTC. This translates into CASTLLGGETQYF.

The chain joins TRBV24-1 to TRBJ2-3; 11 bases agree with TRBD2. Unmatched junction bases numbered 3, after V lost 2 bases and J lost 0 bases. CDR3 size: 17 residues. Germline V gene data show CDR1 as KGHDR and CDR2 as SFDVKD. The CDR3, as DNA: TGTGCCACCAGTGATTGGTGGACTAGCGGGAGCACAGATACGCAGTATTTT. This codes for CATSDWWTSGSTDTQYF.

This clone came up once. The chain recombines TRBV29-1 with TRBJ1-2; 10 bases are a match to TRBD1. Germline assignment: CDR1 SQVTM and CDR2 ANQGSEA. This CDR3 has 14 residues. J was trimmed by 8 bases and V by 6 bases; bases with no gene match: 12. In nucleotides, the CDR3 is TGCAGCGTAGACATGACAGGGGGCTTGGAAGGCTACACCTTC. It encodes CSVDMTGGLEGYTF. The variable domain in full, completed from reference TRBV29-1 and TRBJ1-2, reads SAVISQKPSRDICQRGTSLTIQCQVDSQVTMMFWYRQQPGQSLTLIATANQGSEATYESGFVIDKFPISRPNLTFSTLTVSNMSPEDSSIYLCSVDMTGGLEGYTFGSGTRLTVV.